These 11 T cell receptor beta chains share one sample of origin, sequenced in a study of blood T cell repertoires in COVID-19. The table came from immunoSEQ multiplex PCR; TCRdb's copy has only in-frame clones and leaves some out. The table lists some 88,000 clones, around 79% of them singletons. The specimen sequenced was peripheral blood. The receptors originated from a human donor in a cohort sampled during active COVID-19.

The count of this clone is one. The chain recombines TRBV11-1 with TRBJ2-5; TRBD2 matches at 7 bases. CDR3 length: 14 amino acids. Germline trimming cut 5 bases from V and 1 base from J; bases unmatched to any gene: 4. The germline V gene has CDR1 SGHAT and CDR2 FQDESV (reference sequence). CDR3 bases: TGTGCCAGCAGCGGTAGACTAGCCCAAGAGACCCAGTACTTC. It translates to CASSGRLAQETQYF. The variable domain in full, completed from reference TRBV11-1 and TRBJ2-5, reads EAEVAQSPRYKITEKSQAVAFWCDPISGHATLYWYRQILGQGPELLVQFQDESVVDDSQLPKDRFSAERLKGVDSTLKIQPAELGDSAMYLCASSGRLAQETQYFGPGTRLLVL.

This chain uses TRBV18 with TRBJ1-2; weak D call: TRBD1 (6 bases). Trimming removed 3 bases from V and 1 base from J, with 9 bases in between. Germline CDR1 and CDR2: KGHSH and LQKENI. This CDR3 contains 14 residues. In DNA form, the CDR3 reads TGTGCCAGCTCACCCGGACAGAGTAACTATGGCTACACCTTC. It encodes CASSPGQSNYGYTF. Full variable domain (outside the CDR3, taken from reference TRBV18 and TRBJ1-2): NAGVMQNPRHLVRRRGQEARLRCSPMKGHSHVYWYRQLPEEGLKFMVYLQKENIIDESGMPKERFSAEFPKEGPSILRIQQVVRGDSAAYFCASSPGQSNYGYTFGSGTRLTVV.

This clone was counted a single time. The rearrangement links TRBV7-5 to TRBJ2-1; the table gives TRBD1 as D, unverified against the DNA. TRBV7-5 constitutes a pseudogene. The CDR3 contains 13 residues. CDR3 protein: CARSLLTPNEQFF. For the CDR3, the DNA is TGTGCCAGAAGCTTACTCACACCCAATGAGCAGTTCTTC.

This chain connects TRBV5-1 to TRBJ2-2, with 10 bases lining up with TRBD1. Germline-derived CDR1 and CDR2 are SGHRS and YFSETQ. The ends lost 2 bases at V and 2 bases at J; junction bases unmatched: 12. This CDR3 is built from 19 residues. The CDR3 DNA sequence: TGCGCCAGCAGCTTTAGGGACAGGGGTCTTTGGGATAACACCGGGGAGCTGTTTTTT. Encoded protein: CASSFRDRGLWDNTGELFF.

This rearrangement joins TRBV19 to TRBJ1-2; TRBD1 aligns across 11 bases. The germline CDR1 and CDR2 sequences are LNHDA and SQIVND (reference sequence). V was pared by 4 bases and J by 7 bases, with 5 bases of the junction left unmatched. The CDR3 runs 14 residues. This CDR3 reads CASSKDRGQFGYTF. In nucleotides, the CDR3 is TGTGCCAGTAGTAAGGACAGGGGGCAGTTTGGCTACACCTTC.

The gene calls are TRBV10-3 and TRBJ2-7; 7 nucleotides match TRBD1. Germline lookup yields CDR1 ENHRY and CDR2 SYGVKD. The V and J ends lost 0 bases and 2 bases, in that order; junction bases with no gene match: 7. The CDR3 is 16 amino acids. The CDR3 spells CAISESNRQGAYEQYF. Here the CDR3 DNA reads TGTGCCATCAGTGAGTCGAATAGGCAGGGGGCCTACGAGCAGTACTTC.

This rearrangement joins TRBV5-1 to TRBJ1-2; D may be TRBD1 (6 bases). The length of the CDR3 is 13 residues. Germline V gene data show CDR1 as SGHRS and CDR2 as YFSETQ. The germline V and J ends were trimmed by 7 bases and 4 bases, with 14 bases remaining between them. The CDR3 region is CASAQGEAYGYTF. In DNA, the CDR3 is TGCGCCAGCGCACAGGGCGAGGCCTATGGCTACACCTTC.

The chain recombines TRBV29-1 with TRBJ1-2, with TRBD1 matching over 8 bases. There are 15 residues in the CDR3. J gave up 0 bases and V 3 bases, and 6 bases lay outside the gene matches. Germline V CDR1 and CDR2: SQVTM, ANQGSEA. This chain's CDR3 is CSVDNQGATNYGYTF. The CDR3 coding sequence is TGCAGCGTTGACAATCAGGGGGCAACTAACTATGGCTACACCTTC.

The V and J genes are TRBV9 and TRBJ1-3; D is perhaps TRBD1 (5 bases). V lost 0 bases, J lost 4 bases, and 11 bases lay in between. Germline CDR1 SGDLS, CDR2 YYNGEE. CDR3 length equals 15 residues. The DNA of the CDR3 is TGTGCCAGCAGCGTAGTGGTGGGGCCAGGAAACACCATATATTTT. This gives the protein CASSVVVGPGNTIYF.

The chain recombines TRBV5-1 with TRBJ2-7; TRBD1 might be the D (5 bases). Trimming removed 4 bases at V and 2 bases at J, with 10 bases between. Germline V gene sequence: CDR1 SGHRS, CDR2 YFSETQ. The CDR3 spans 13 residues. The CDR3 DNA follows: TGCGCCAGCAGCGTACAGGATACCTACGAGCAGTACTTC. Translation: CASSVQDTYEQYF.

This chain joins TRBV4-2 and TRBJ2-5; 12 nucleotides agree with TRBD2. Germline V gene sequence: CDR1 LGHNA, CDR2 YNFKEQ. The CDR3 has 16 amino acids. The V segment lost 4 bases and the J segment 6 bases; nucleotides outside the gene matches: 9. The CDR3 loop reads CASSRGLAGLIQTQYF. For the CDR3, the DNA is TGTGCCAGCAGCCGCGGACTAGCGGGGCTTATACAGACCCAGTACTTC.